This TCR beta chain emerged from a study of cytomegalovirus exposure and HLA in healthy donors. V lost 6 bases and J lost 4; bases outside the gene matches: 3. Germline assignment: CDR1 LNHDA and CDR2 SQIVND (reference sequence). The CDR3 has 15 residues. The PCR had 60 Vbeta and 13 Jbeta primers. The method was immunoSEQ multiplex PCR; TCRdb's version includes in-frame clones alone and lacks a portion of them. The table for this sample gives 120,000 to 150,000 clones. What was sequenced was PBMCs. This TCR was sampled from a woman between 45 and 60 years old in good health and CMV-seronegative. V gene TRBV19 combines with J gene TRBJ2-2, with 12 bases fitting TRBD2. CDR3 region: CASRTLAGGTGELFF. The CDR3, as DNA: TGTGCCAGTAGAACACTAGCGGGAGGCACCGGGGAGCTGTTTTTT.